These 30 T cell receptor beta chains were all obtained from the same sample, sequenced in a study of T cells in narcolepsy. Method: immunoSEQ multiplex PCR; TCRdb's copy keeps in-frame clones and lacks some. The sample shows fewer than 25,000 clones, about 80% of them seen only once. The sample taken for sequencing was memory (CD45RA-) CD4+ T cells from blood. The receptors come from a human donor in good health.

The chain couples TRBV15 to TRBJ1-5, with unresolved D. From germline, CDR1 is LNHNV and CDR2 YYDKDF (reference sequence). Trimming left V 0 bases short and J 3 bases short, with 3 bases between. This CDR3 has 13 residues. CDR3 DNA: TGTGCCACCAGCAGAGAAGCCAATCAGCCCCAGCATTTT. It encodes CATSREANQPQHF.

This clone was seen once. V is TRBV5-1 and J is TRBJ1-3, with 9 bases aligning to TRBD1. The CDR3 spans 16 residues. In germline, CDR1 is SGHRS, CDR2 YFSETQ. The J segment lost 3 bases and the V segment lost 2 bases, leaving 6 bases of the junction unmatched. The CDR3 DNA sequence: TGCGCCAGCAGCTTAAGCGGGACAGGGAATGGAAACACCATATATTTT. Residues: CASSLSGTGNGNTIYF.

The chain uses TRBV7-3 and TRBJ1-2; D is possibly TRBD1 (6 bases). CDR3 size: 17 residues. Germline CDR1 reads SGHTA; CDR2 reads FQGTGA. Trimming shortened V by 2 bases and J by 4 bases, and 20 bases separated the two germline ends. CDR3 nucleotides: TGTGCCAGCAGCTTAGGGGAGTGGGGGCCAGCACCCTATGGCTACACCTTC. Amino acids: CASSLGEWGPAPYGYTF.

The V call is TRBV5-1, the J call TRBJ2-1; 9 nucleotides align to TRBD2. The CDR3 is made up of 16 amino acids. Trimming at V came to 2 bases and at J to 0 bases, leaving 3 bases not matched to a gene. CDR1 and CDR2 from the germline V gene are SGHRS and YFSETQ. In DNA, the CDR3 is TGCGCCAGCAGCTTAATAGCGGGGGTCTCCTACAATGAGCAGTTCTTC. The encoded protein is CASSLIAGVSYNEQFF.

The V gene is TRBV7-2, the J gene TRBJ2-3; the D is unclear. The CDR3 spans 16 residues. Deletions cut 3 bases from V and 4 bases from J, with 17 bases between. Germline lookup yields CDR1 SGHTA and CDR2 FQGNSA. DNA of the CDR3: TGTGCCAGCAGCTTGACTGGGGTTGCGTTTGCAGATACGCAGTATTTT. As protein: CASSLTGVAFADTQYF.

The V gene is TRBV6-1, the J gene TRBJ2-7; no firm D call. This CDR3 comprises 15 residues. Germline CDR1 is MNHNS and CDR2 is SASEGT. V lost 5 bases and J 0 bases, leaving 14 bases between the germline ends. DNA for the CDR3: TGTGCCAGCAGTCCCTCGATCGCCCTCTCCTACGAGCAGTACTTC. It yields the protein CASSPSIALSYEQYF.

The rearrangement uses TRBV7-2 and TRBJ1-1; D gene uncertain. The CDR3 consists of 13 residues. Trimming pared 1 base from V and 0 bases from J, leaving 3 bases between. The germline CDR1 and CDR2 sequences are SGHTA and FQGNSA. CDR3 DNA sequence: TGTGCCAGCAGCTTAGAGCTGAACACTGAAGCTTTCTTT. This encodes CASSLELNTEAFF.

The chain has TRBV15 and TRBJ2-7, with TRBD1 matching over 8 bases. The CDR3 covers 16 residues. Losses at the gene ends were 0 bases for V and 3 bases for J; bases not matched to a gene: 7. Germline CDR1 reads LNHNV; CDR2 reads YYDKDF (reference sequence). The CDR3 region is CATSRESSGTGYEQYF. For the CDR3, the DNA is TGTGCCACCAGCAGAGAGTCTTCCGGGACAGGCTACGAGCAGTACTTC.

The J gene is TRBJ1-4, the V gene TRBV5-1, with 10 bases fitting TRBD1. Per germline, CDR1 SGHRS and CDR2 YFSETQ. The CDR3 is made up of 14 amino acids. V gave up 5 bases and J gave up 7 bases; unmatched junction bases: 5. The DNA for the CDR3 is TGCGCCAGCAGGACAGGGGGCGCGGGTGAAAAACTGTTTTTT. Translated: CASRTGGAGEKLFF.

This clone was observed a handful of times. This chain joins TRBV4-3 and TRBJ1-1, with D maybe TRBD1 (6 bases). CDR1 is LGHNA and CDR2 is YSLEER in the germline V gene. The CDR3 runs 15 residues. V lost 0 bases to trimming and J lost 5 bases, with 13 bases between them. Written as DNA, the CDR3 is TGCGCCAGCAGCCAAGAGTCGGGGGCGAGGACTGAAGCTTTCTTT. Amino acid sequence: CASSQESGARTEAFF.

A few counts support this clone. This rearrangement joins TRBV6-5 to TRBJ1-6; possible D gene TRBD1, 5 bases. V lost 7 bases, J lost 12 bases, and 13 bases lay in between. Germline values: CDR1 MNHEY, CDR2 SVGAGI. This CDR3 region has 12 residues. CDR3 DNA sequence: TGTGCCAGCACCCCTGGGACCGGACCCCTCCACTTT. Translated: CASTPGTGPLHF.

The V gene is TRBV6-5, the J gene TRBJ2-7; D ambiguous. Looked up from germline, CDR1 is MNHEY and CDR2 is SVGAGI. Trimming removed 8 bases at V and 3 bases at J, with 8 bases between. The CDR3 contains 11 residues. The CDR3 DNA follows: TGTGCCAGCCATTCGAGCTACGAGCAGTACTTC. Translation gives CASHSSYEQYF.

This clone was picked up a small number of times. The rearrangement links TRBV15 to TRBJ2-3; 10 positions match TRBD2. With 5 bases clipped from V and 2 bases from J, the junction kept 7 bases outside the gene matches. CDR1 and CDR2 from the germline V gene are LNHNV and YYDKDF (reference sequence). The CDR3 loop spans 16 amino acids. CDR3 residues: CATSAGLARATDTQYF. The DNA for the CDR3 is TGTGCCACCAGCGCGGGACTAGCGCGGGCCACAGATACGCAGTATTTT.

The rearrangement joins TRBV5-4 to TRBJ1-2, with 11 bases that match TRBD1. CDR3 length equals 16 residues. CDR1 and CDR2 from the germline V gene are SGHNT and YYREEE (reference sequence). Trimming at V came to 1 base and at J to 7 bases, leaving 9 bases not matched to a gene. The CDR3 is CASSLPSDRGRGGYTF. The CDR3 DNA reads TGTGCCAGCAGCTTGCCCTCGGACAGGGGGCGCGGTGGCTACACCTTC.

V gene TRBV5-1 combines with J gene TRBJ2-5; D may correspond to TRBD1 or TRBD2 (5 bases each). The CDR3 has 16 residues. The V and J ends lost 0 bases and 5 bases respectively, with 17 bases between them. Germline V gene sequence: CDR1 SGHRS, CDR2 YFSETQ. The CDR3 reads CASSLAGTANGETQYF. DNA of the CDR3: TGCGCCAGCAGCTTGGCCGGGACCGCAAATGGGGAGACCCAGTACTTC.

V is TRBV19 and J is TRBJ1-5; D not certain. Trimming stripped 5 bases from V and 0 bases from J, with 5 bases between. Looked up from germline, CDR1 is LNHDA and CDR2 is SQIVND (reference sequence). The CDR3 is 13 residues long. The CDR3 nucleotides read TGTGCCAGTAGTGACGCTAGCAATCAGCCCCAGCATTTT. Translated, it gives CASSDASNQPQHF.

J is TRBJ2-1 and V is TRBV10-1, with D perhaps matching TRBD2 (5 bases). Germline CDR1 reads WNHNN; CDR2 reads SYGVQD (reference sequence). V lost 5 bases, J lost 8 bases, and 16 bases lay in between. The CDR3 contains 14 residues. CDR3 in DNA: TGCGCCAGCAGTCTCAAGCGGCGAGACGATGAGCAGTTCTTC. Translating gives CASSLKRRDDEQFF.

V is TRBV7-9 and J is TRBJ2-1, with TRBD2 matching over 10 bases. Trimming at V came to 4 bases and at J to 4 bases, leaving 1 base not matched to a gene. This CDR3 region has 14 residues. The V gene's germline CDR1 is SEHNR and CDR2 FQNEAQ (reference sequence). The CDR3 protein is CASSSGLAYNEQFF. The DNA for the CDR3 is TGTGCCAGCAGCTCGGGACTAGCGTACAATGAGCAGTTCTTC. Full variable domain (rest looked up from reference TRBV7-9 and TRBJ2-1): DTGVSQNPRHKITKRGQNVTFRCDPISEHNRLYWYRQTLGQGPEFLTYFQNEAQLEKSRLLSDRFSAERPKGSFSTLEIQRTEQGDSAMYLCASSSGLAYNEQFFGPGTRLTVL.

The rearrangement links TRBV5-1 to TRBJ1-3, with no clear D. The CDR3 contains 16 residues. V lost 0 bases and J lost 2, with 12 bases in between. Looked up from germline, CDR1 is SGHRS and CDR2 is YFSETQ. CDR3 region: CASSLAGVRAGNTIYF. The DNA for the CDR3 is TGCGCCAGCAGCTTGGCCGGGGTGAGGGCTGGAAACACCATATATTTT. The variable domain in full, with the rest retrieved from reference TRBV5-1 and TRBJ1-3, is KAGVTQTPRYLIKTRGQQVTLSCSPISGHRSVSWYQQTPGQGLQFLFEYFSETQRNKGNFPGRFSGRQFSNSRSEMNVSTLELGDSALYLCASSLAGVRAGNTIYFGEGSWLTVV.

The rearrangement links TRBV29-1 to TRBJ2-5, with D perhaps TRBD1 (5 bases). Germline V lookup: CDR1 SQVTM, CDR2 ANQGSEA. The CDR3 covers 15 residues. V lost 0 bases and J lost 4, with 15 bases in between. The CDR3 spells CSVEDGAGRLETQYF. The CDR3, as DNA: TGCAGCGTTGAAGATGGTGCAGGGCGGTTAGAGACCCAGTACTTC.

The V call is TRBV6-5, the J call TRBJ2-1, with 11 bases matching TRBD2. Looked up from germline, CDR1 is MNHEY and CDR2 is SVGAGI. The CDR3 is 16 residues long. With 2 bases clipped from V and 7 bases from J, the junction kept 7 bases outside the gene matches. CDR3 sequence: CASSYPRLAGGNEQFF. The CDR3 DNA follows: TGTGCCAGCAGTTACCCCCGGCTAGCGGGGGGAAATGAGCAGTTCTTC.

The V gene is TRBV4-3, the J gene TRBJ2-3; possible D gene TRBD1, 6 bases. V lost 1 base, J lost 6 bases, and 14 bases lay in between. The CDR3 length is 15 residues. Per the germline V gene, CDR1 is LGHNA and CDR2 is YSLEER. CDR3 residues: CASSQAAGQGDTQYF. CDR3 DNA sequence: TGCGCCAGCAGCCAAGCCGCAGGCCAGGGGGATACGCAGTATTTT.

This clone was picked up a small number of times. V is TRBV13 and J is TRBJ1-1; TRBD1 agrees at 8 bases. In germline, CDR1 is PRHDT, CDR2 FYEKMQ (reference sequence). Losses at the gene ends were 2 bases for V and 5 bases for J; bases not matched to a gene: 7. The CDR3 runs to 15 residues. The CDR3 protein is CASSLPGTGNTEAFF. CDR3 DNA: TGTGCCAGCAGCTTACCAGGGACAGGTAATACTGAAGCTTTCTTT.

The chain links TRBV12-5 to TRBJ2-7; 7 bases fit TRBD2. V lost 1 base and J lost 7; bases outside the gene matches: 7. This CDR3 comprises 14 residues. Germline CDR1 and CDR2: LGHNT and FRNRAP. DNA for the CDR3: TGTGCTAGTGGTTTGGGACTAGCCGGTAGGGAGCAGTACTTC. Translation gives CASGLGLAGREQYF. The entire variable domain, with the rest obtained from reference TRBV12-5 and TRBJ2-7, is as follows: DARVTQTPRHKVTEMGQEVTMRCQPILGHNTVFWYRQTMMQGLELLAYFRNRAPLDDSGMPKDRFSAEMPDATLATLKIQPSEPRDSAVYFCASGLGLAGREQYFGPGTRLTVT.

The rearrangement links TRBV14 to TRBJ2-7; TRBD1 matches 9 bases. CDR1 and CDR2 from the germline V gene are SGHDN and FVKESK. The CDR3 has 15 residues. The V gene end was trimmed by 3 bases and the J gene end by 5 bases; junction bases not matched to a gene: 8. In nucleotides, the CDR3 is TGTGCCAGCAGCCAGTACAGGGGGCGCATCAACGAGCAGTACTTC. Translating it yields CASSQYRGRINEQYF.

This chain joins TRBV7-8 and TRBJ2-1; D is possibly TRBD2 (5 bases). The V end was cut by 4 bases, the J end by 7 bases, with 11 bases between. Germline V gene lookup returns CDR1 SGHVS and CDR2 FQNEAQ. The CDR3 extends over 13 amino acids. The CDR3 reads CASSSGILNEQFF. CDR3 bases: TGTGCCAGCAGCTCCGGGATCTTAAATGAGCAGTTCTTC.

This clone occurred once. This chain links TRBV5-4 with TRBJ2-1; 8 nucleotides agree with TRBD2. The CDR3 totals 16 residues. Germline CDR1 is SGHNT and CDR2 is YYREEE (reference sequence). After removal of 2 bases from V and 8 bases from J, the junction contained 12 bases not matched to a gene. The DNA for the CDR3 is TGTGCCAGCAGCTTCTCCACCGGGGGGGCTGCCTATGAGCAGTTCTTC. Protein product: CASSFSTGGAAYEQFF.

CDR3 in amino acids: CASSDPGGASTNEKLFF. The CDR3 DNA reads TGTGCCAGCAGTGATCCAGGGGGGGCCTCAACTAATGAAAAACTGTTTTTT. The chain recombines TRBV2 with TRBJ1-4; 7 bases map to TRBD1. V was pared by 3 bases and J by 0 bases, with 7 bases of the junction left unmatched. The V gene's germline CDR1 is SNHLY and CDR2 FYNNEI. The CDR3 covers 17 residues.

The genes are TRBV6-6 and TRBJ2-7, with TRBD2 matching 8 bases. Germline V gene lookup returns CDR1 MNHNY and CDR2 SVGAGI (reference sequence). CDR3 size: 14 residues. V lost 6 bases, J lost 6 bases, and 10 bases stayed unmatched. DNA for the CDR3: TGTGCCAGCAGGGAGGGGGGACTAGTGGGCGAGCAGTACTTC. Translating gives CASREGGLVGEQYF.

This rearrangement joins TRBV6-5 to TRBJ1-1, with TRBD1 matching over 7 bases. The CDR3 loop spans 14 amino acids. CDR1 and CDR2 (germline): MNHEY, SVGAGI. With V trimmed by 6 bases and J by 1 base, 5 bases remained unmatched. CDR3 in amino acids: CASRAGTENTEAFF. The CDR3 DNA is TGTGCCAGCAGAGCCGGGACAGAGAACACTGAAGCTTTCTTT.